Shown below are 25 T cell receptor beta chains from a single sample sequenced in a study of T cells in localized non-small cell lung cancer. Only in-frame clones appear in the TCRdb table, and some are missing; sequencing was by immunoSEQ multiplex PCR. In the table there are approximately 54,000 clones, roughly 89% of which are singletons. Source: peripheral blood, taken before any cancer treatment. The receptors come from a woman aged 40-70 years with stage I lung adenocarcinoma.

The V call is TRBV7-8, the J call TRBJ2-3; D unresolved. V gave up 5 bases and J gave up 4 bases, with 13 bases separating them. The CDR3 runs 14 residues. Germline values: CDR1 SGHVS, CDR2 FQNEAQ. CDR3 DNA sequence: TGTGCCAGCAGCACAGTGATGGTCCCAGATACGCAGTATTTT. Encoded protein: CASSTVMVPDTQYF.

This chain links TRBV29-1 with TRBJ1-1; 8 bases align to TRBD1. CDR1 is SQVTM and CDR2 is ANQGSEA in the germline V gene. CDR3 length: 15 residues. After removal of 6 bases from V and 4 bases from J, the junction contained 13 bases not matched to a gene. Here the CDR3 DNA reads TGCAGCGTGGAAAACAGGGGGGCCGGGGTCACTGAAGCTTTCTTT. This gives the protein CSVENRGAGVTEAFF.

The rearrangement joins TRBV7-8 to TRBJ1-5; no clear D. This CDR3 comprises 18 residues. V was shortened by 6 bases and J by 3 bases, with 24 bases between the two germline ends. CDR1 and CDR2 (germline): SGHVS, FQNEAQ. The CDR3 sequence is CASSLRVDGRRINQPQHF. CDR3 DNA: TGTGCCAGCAGTCTAAGGGTCGACGGGAGGAGGATCAATCAGCCCCAGCATTTT.

This clone was counted a single time. The genes are TRBV5-1 and TRBJ2-6; D possibly corresponds to TRBD2 (5 bases). Trimming stripped 0 bases from V and 0 bases from J, with 13 bases between. This CDR3 comprises 18 residues. The germline V gene encodes CDR1 SGHRS and CDR2 YFSETQ. For the CDR3, the DNA is TGCGCCAGCAGCTTGGGAGGGAGATCCGTCTCTGGGGCCAACGTCCTGACTTTC. This codes for CASSLGGRSVSGANVLTF.

The chain carries TRBV9 and TRBJ1-5; 10 bases match TRBD1. The CDR3 spans 18 residues. The germline CDR1 and CDR2 sequences are SGDLS and YYNGEE. V was pared by 2 bases and J by 4 bases, with 12 bases of the junction left unmatched. CDR3 bases: TGTGCCAGCAGCGTGCCCCGAAAGACAGGGGGCGGGAATCAGCCCCAGCATTTT. Protein sequence: CASSVPRKTGGGNQPQHF.

J is TRBJ2-3 and V is TRBV7-9; D is possibly TRBD1 (6 bases). Trimming pared 6 bases from V and 0 bases from J, leaving 10 bases between. The CDR3 consists of 14 residues. CDR1 and CDR2 from the germline V gene are SEHNR and FQNEAQ (reference sequence). The CDR3 loop reads CASSRDTSTDTQYF. For the CDR3, the DNA is TGTGCCAGCAGTCGGGACACGAGCACAGATACGCAGTATTTT.

This chain uses TRBV4-3 with TRBJ2-7; D remains ambiguous. This CDR3 has 14 amino acids. Germline CDR1 reads LGHNA; CDR2 reads YSLEER. With 6 bases removed from V and 3 bases from J, the gap between germline ends came to 15 bases. CDR3 DNA sequence: TGCGCCAGCAGTGAACAGTTTGGCCTCTACGAGCAGTACTTC. Protein product: CASSEQFGLYEQYF.

The chain combines TRBV19 with TRBJ1-6, with D possibly being TRBD1 (5 bases). The germline CDR1 and CDR2 sequences are LNHDA and SQIVND (reference sequence). Trimming stripped 5 bases from V and 10 bases from J, with 24 bases between. CDR3 length: 17 residues. The CDR3 DNA is TGTGCCAGTAGTTCCGGGGCCAGGGTTAGGGGAAAATCACCCCTCCACTTT. It specifies CASSSGARVRGKSPLHF.

V is TRBV27 and J is TRBJ1-1; 7 nucleotides align to TRBD1. CDR3 length equals 13 residues. Looked up from germline, CDR1 is MNHEY and CDR2 is SMNVEV (reference sequence). After removal of 3 bases from V and 7 bases from J, the junction contained 5 bases not matched to a gene. This CDR3 reads CASSLTGPLEAFF. The CDR3 DNA sequence: TGTGCCAGCAGTTTGACAGGGCCCCTTGAAGCTTTCTTT.

The chain employs TRBV7-2 and TRBJ1-4; a weak D match, TRBD1 (5 bases). Looked up from germline, CDR1 is SGHTA and CDR2 is FQGNSA. This CDR3 contains 14 residues. V lost 5 bases, J lost 3 bases, and 10 bases lay in between. The CDR3 sequence is CASSPSGPNEKLFF. DNA for the CDR3: TGTGCCAGCAGCCCCTCAGGGCCTAATGAAAAACTGTTTTTT.

The V gene is TRBV5-1, the J gene TRBJ1-1; a possible D gene is TRBD1 (5 bases). Germline V lookup: CDR1 SGHRS, CDR2 YFSETQ. Trimming pared 4 bases from V and 1 base from J, leaving 11 bases between. CDR3 length equals 14 residues. The CDR3 here is CASSSSGGNTEAFF. For the CDR3, the DNA is TGCGCCAGCAGCAGTTCTGGGGGGAACACTGAAGCTTTCTTT.

This sequence joins TRBV28 and TRBJ2-6; weak D call: TRBD2 (7 bases). From germline, CDR1 is MDHEN and CDR2 SYDVKM. V lost 2 bases and J 2 bases, leaving 10 bases between the germline ends. This CDR3 has 16 amino acids. The CDR3 DNA is TGTGCCAGCAGTTTAGGGGGGGCAGCTGGGGCCAACGTCCTGACTTTC. As protein: CASSLGGAAGANVLTF. Drawing the rest from reference TRBV28 and TRBJ2-6, the complete variable domain is DVKVTQSSRYLVKRTGEKVFLECVQDMDHENMFWYRQDPGLGLRLIYFSYDVKMKEKGDIPEGYSVSREKKERFSLILESASTNQTSMYLCASSLGGAAGANVLTFGAGSRLTVL.

The V gene is TRBV15, the J gene TRBJ2-2; no clear D gene. Between the trimmed V and J ends, which lost 1 base and 1 base, there was a span of 4 bases. The CDR3 is 14 amino acids. CDR1 LNHNV and CDR2 YYDKDF come from the germline V gene (reference sequence). The CDR3, as DNA: TGTGCCACCAGCAGAGGGCTGAACACCGGGGAGCTGTTTTTT. Translation gives CATSRGLNTGELFF.

The chain links TRBV11-2 to TRBJ2-2; D is perhaps TRBD2 (7 bases). Trimming removed 5 bases from V and 4 bases from J, with 17 bases in between. The CDR3 is made up of 16 amino acids. The V gene's germline CDR1 is SGHAT and CDR2 FQNNGV. CDR3: CASSPVGGRGTGELFF. The CDR3 coding sequence is TGTGCCAGCAGCCCCGTCGGGGGGCGAGGCACCGGGGAGCTGTTTTTT.

A single count supports this clone. The J gene is TRBJ1-5, the V gene TRBV28, with a weak D call TRBD1 (5 bases). Germline lookup yields CDR1 MDHEN and CDR2 SYDVKM. This CDR3 spans 14 amino acids. The V end was cut by 7 bases, the J end by 2 bases, with 12 bases between. The DNA of the CDR3 is TGTGCCAGCAACCAGGGTGAACGCAATCAGCCCCAGCATTTT. Amino acid sequence: CASNQGERNQPQHF.

CDR3 in DNA: TGTGCCAGCAGCTTCGGGACAGGCGTTGAAAAACTGTTTTTT. It is translated as CASSFGTGVEKLFF. The V call is TRBV5-5, the J call TRBJ1-4, with 8 bases identical to TRBD1. The CDR3 covers 14 residues. The J segment lost 7 bases and the V segment lost 2 bases, leaving 4 bases of the junction unmatched. The germline V gene has CDR1 SGHKS and CDR2 YYEKEE (reference sequence).

This clone was counted a few times. The gene calls are TRBV6-5 and TRBJ1-5; weak D call: TRBD1 (5 bases). CDR1 and CDR2 (germline): MNHEY, SVGAGI. The CDR3 extends over 15 amino acids. The V end lost 8 bases, the J end lost 0 bases, and 14 bases lay between the germline ends. The CDR3 here is CASWLGPLSNQPQHF. The CDR3 bases are TGTGCCAGCTGGCTGGGACCACTTAGCAATCAGCCCCAGCATTTT.

The chain couples TRBV30 to TRBJ1-2; no definite D call. Trimming left V 1 base short and J 3 bases short, with 12 bases between. Germline CDR1 GTSNPN, CDR2 SVGIG (reference sequence). CDR3 length: 14 residues. The CDR3 region has the DNA TGTGCCTGGAGTGAGGCAGAGACCCACTATGGCTACACCTTC. Amino acids: CAWSEAETHYGYTF.

This chain uses TRBV5-1 with TRBJ1-4; D remains ambiguous. The CDR3 contains 14 residues. Germline V gene sequence: CDR1 SGHRS, CDR2 YFSETQ. The V end lost 4 bases, the J end lost 7 bases, and 14 bases lay between the germline ends. CDR3 coding DNA: TGCGCCAGCAGCCCGGGCGGCCGCAGTGAAAAACTGTTTTTT. It translates to CASSPGGRSEKLFF.

The rearrangement joins TRBV5-6 to TRBJ1-2; D is uncertain. V was clipped by 1 base and J by 8 bases, with 15 bases between them. Germline CDR1 reads SGHDT; CDR2 reads YYEEEE. The CDR3 has 14 residues. DNA of the CDR3: TGTGCCAGCAGCTTGACACCCCCTGCGCGGGGCTACACCTTC. Protein sequence: CASSLTPPARGYTF.

This chain joins TRBV7-6 and TRBJ2-2; the match to TRBD2 covers 7 bases. From germline, CDR1 is SGHVS and CDR2 FNYEAQ. The CDR3 sequence is 15 residues long. The trim removed 5 bases at V and 4 bases at J, leaving 7 bases unmatched. The CDR3 DNA is TGTGCCAGCAGCCCCGGGGGGTCGGGCACCGGGGAGCTGTTTTTT. It codes for CASSPGGSGTGELFF.

J is TRBJ1-1 and V is TRBV2; 9 bases agree with TRBD1. V lost 6 bases, J lost 2 bases, and 10 bases stayed unmatched. This CDR3 has 16 amino acids. CDR1 is SNHLY and CDR2 is FYNNEI in the germline V gene. CDR3: CASSFTGGAFNTEAFF. In nucleotides, the CDR3 is TGTGCCAGCAGCTTCACAGGGGGCGCGTTCAACACTGAAGCTTTCTTT.

This chain joins TRBV4-3 and TRBJ2-4; maybe TRBD1 (5 bases). Germline V gene data show CDR1 as LGHNA and CDR2 as YSLEER. The V gene lost 0 bases and the J gene lost 3 bases, with 12 bases spanning the gap. CDR3 length equals 16 residues. CDR3 nucleotide sequence: TGCGCCAGCAGCCAAGATTGGGCAGGGAACAAAAACATTCAGTACTTC. Its translation: CASSQDWAGNKNIQYF.

V is TRBV25-1 and J is TRBJ2-5; D may be TRBD1 (5 bases). Per germline, CDR1 MGHDK and CDR2 SYGVNS. Deletions cut 8 bases from V and 1 base from J, with 8 bases between. This CDR3 spans 12 amino acids. The CDR3 bases are TGTGCCAGCGGGGCACTCCAAGAGACCCAGTACTTC. It specifies CASGALQETQYF.

The CDR3, as DNA: TGTGCCAGCAGCCAACTAGCGGGGGTGACCACAGATACGCAGTATTTT. Encoded protein: CASSQLAGVTTDTQYF. This chain joins TRBV7-9 and TRBJ2-3, with 11 bases matching TRBD2. Per the germline V gene, CDR1 is SEHNR and CDR2 is FQNEAQ (reference sequence). With 5 bases clipped from V and 2 bases from J, the junction kept 6 bases outside the gene matches. The CDR3 has 16 residues.